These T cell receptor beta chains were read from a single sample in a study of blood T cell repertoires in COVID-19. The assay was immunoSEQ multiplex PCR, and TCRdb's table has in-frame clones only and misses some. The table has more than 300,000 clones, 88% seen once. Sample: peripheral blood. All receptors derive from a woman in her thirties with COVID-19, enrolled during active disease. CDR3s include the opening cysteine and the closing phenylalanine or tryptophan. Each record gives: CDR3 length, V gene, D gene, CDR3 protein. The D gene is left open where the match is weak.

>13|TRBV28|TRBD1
CASSAGQYYGYTF
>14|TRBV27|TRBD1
CASSRDRGTGELFF
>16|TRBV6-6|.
CASSYSRRISGNTIYF
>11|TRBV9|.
CASSPVAEAFF
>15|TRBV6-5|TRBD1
CASKLQGNPKDIQYF
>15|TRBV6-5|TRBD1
CASSYSWTGGVGYTF
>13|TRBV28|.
CASDANRNTEAFF
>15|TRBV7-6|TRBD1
CASSSQTGFNQPQHF
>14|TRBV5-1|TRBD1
CASSEETGDYGYTF
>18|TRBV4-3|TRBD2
CASSQGVAGSGDTGELFF
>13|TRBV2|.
CASMRQIHTEAFF
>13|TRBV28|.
CASTHPAKNIQYF
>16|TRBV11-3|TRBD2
CASSLNSGGFTDTQYF
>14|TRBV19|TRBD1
CASSPGTGRTPLHF
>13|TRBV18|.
CASSRTSTDTQYF
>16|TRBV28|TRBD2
CASSTGLAESTDTQYF
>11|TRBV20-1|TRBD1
CSAETGDEAFF
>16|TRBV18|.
CASSPFAGRTNEKLFF
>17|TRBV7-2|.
CASSLSLASPQNTEAFF
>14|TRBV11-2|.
CASSIQGSLGEQYF
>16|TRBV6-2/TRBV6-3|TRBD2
CASSWLAGETYNEQFF
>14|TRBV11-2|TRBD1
CASSRGQLNEKLFF
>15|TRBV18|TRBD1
CASSLQGSLTDTQYF
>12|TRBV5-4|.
CASSYGTEVAFF
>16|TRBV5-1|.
CASSYTTGTTNEKLLF
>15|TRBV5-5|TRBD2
CASSLGLAGSETQYF
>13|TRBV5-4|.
CASSLAGVNEQYF
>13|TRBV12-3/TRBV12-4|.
CASSIQGRQPQHF
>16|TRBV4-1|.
CASSQDPPPLGNTIYF
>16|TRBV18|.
CASSPLTSSNTGELFF
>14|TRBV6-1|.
CASSEAGRIYGYTF
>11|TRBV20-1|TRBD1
CSARDRSGYTF
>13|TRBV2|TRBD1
CASRGQLKETQYF
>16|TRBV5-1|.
CASSPTGRGSTETQYF
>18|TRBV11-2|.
CASSDPATGSFTNEKLFF
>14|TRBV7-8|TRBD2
CASSFGIAGAPGYF
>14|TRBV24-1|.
CATSDNPSTGELFF
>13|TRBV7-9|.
CASSPPGISPLHF
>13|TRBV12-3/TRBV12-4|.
CASRFTGGIEAFF
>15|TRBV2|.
CATRDTVSLNTEAFF
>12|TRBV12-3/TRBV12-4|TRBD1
CASSHRGDGYTF
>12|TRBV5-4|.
CASSLDNREQFF
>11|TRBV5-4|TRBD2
CASSLAGEQFF
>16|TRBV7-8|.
CASSLGGQGGSYEQYF
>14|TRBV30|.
CAWSVPLLSQPQHF
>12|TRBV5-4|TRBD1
CASSGRDSSYTF
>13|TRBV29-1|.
CSALLEGDYGYTF
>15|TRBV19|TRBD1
CASSIDLGGHYEQYF
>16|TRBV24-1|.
CATSGPGGGFYNEQFF
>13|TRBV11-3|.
CASSLEAYNEQFF
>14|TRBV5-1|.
CASSFIGREETQYF
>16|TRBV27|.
CASSLAVTTIQETQYF